This TCR beta chain derives from a study of T-cell memory formation after mild COVID-19. Trimming left V 4 bases short and J 9 bases short, with 9 bases between. The CDR3 spans 11 residues. Germline V gene sequence: CDR1 MNHNS, CDR2 SASEGT. From the 5' RACE reads, TCRdb called clonotypes with MiXCR, one entry per CDR3 protein. The sample carries approximately 580,000 distinct CDR3 sequences, roughly 20% recorded once. Findings of the study overall: There were some responding clones in pre-infection memory, which suggested that cross-reactive memory had joined.

Worth noting for this clonotype: Its matching antigen is unknown.

The material sequenced was PBMCs or a T cell subset sorted from them (not recorded which). The chain carries TRBV6-1 and TRBJ2-5, with D perhaps matching TRBD1 or TRBD2 (5 bases each). This sequence originates from an adult woman who had mild COVID-19 (a few samples of this study predate the infection). Cell type and time point are not known. This CDR3 reads CASSGDAAQYF. Here the CDR3 DNA reads TGTGCCAGCAGTGGGGACGCTGCCCAGTACTTC.